A single sample gave rise to the 26 T cell receptor beta chains below, sequenced in a study of identical twins. Each CDR3 protein gets one entry after TCRdb re-called the 5' RACE reads with MiXCR. The sample includes about 210,000 distinct CDR3 sequences, around 10% of them seen just once. What was sequenced was memory (CD45RO+) T cells sorted from blood. The source of these receptors is a young woman in good health.

This clonotype has more than one count but fewer than ten. The chain links TRBV9 to TRBJ2-5; the D gene is possibly TRBD2 (6 bases). This CDR3 spans 15 amino acids. Germline CDR1 is SGDLS and CDR2 is YYNGEE. With 4 bases removed from V and 2 bases from J, the gap between germline ends came to 15 bases. CDR3 in DNA: TGTGCCAGCAGCCCGGGACTCGTGCTTCAAGAGACCCAGTACTTC. The encoded protein is CASSPGLVLQETQYF.

This clonotype was seen only a few times. The chain recombines TRBV14 with TRBJ1-2, with TRBD1 as a possible D gene (6 bases). This CDR3 spans 15 amino acids. Per germline, CDR1 SGHDN and CDR2 FVKESK. The V and J ends lost 0 bases and 7 bases respectively, with 15 bases between them. The CDR3 DNA sequence: TGTGCCAGCAGCCAAGATCTCCAGGGGTCTAGTGGCTACACCTTC. This encodes CASSQDLQGSSGYTF.

This clonotype was seen at least ten times. V usage is TRBV20-1 and J usage is TRBJ2-3; 12 positions match TRBD2. The CDR3 loop spans 17 amino acids. Germline CDR1 reads DFQATT; CDR2 reads SNEGSKA (reference sequence). J gave up 4 bases and V 0 bases, and 8 bases lay outside the gene matches. CDR3 loop: CSARDPTSGSVADTQYF. The CDR3 bases are TGCAGTGCTAGAGACCCGACTAGCGGGAGTGTGGCAGATACGCAGTATTTT.

This chain joins TRBV14 and TRBJ2-7; D not resolved. Germline CDR1 and CDR2: SGHDN and FVKESK. V was clipped by 0 bases and J by 1 base, with 10 bases between them. The CDR3 has 15 amino acids. The CDR3 is CASSQDRAASYEQYF. The CDR3 DNA reads as TGTGCCAGCAGCCAAGATCGGGCAGCTTCCTACGAGCAGTACTTC.

This clonotype was seen a handful of times. The rearrangement links TRBV20-1 to TRBJ1-2; 7 nucleotides line up with TRBD1. This CDR3 has 12 amino acids. V lost 2 bases, J lost 6 bases, and 3 bases stayed unmatched. The germline V gene has CDR1 DFQATT and CDR2 SNEGSKA (reference sequence). The CDR3: CSARLQGDGYTF. In nucleotides, the CDR3 is TGCAGTGCTAGATTGCAGGGGGATGGCTACACCTTC.

The gene calls are TRBV4-1 and TRBJ2-7, with D possibly being TRBD2 (5 bases). CDR3 length: 15 residues. V lost 3 bases, J lost 4 bases, and 16 bases lay in between. CDR1 MGHRA and CDR2 YSYEKL come from the germline V gene. This CDR3 reads CASSHGVRRLYEQYF. CDR3 DNA sequence: TGCGCCAGCAGCCATGGGGTCAGGAGGCTATACGAGCAGTACTTC.

The V and J genes are TRBV6-1 and TRBJ2-3; 8 bases fit TRBD1. J gave up 1 base and V 6 bases, and 6 bases lay outside the gene matches. CDR1 MNHNS and CDR2 SASEGT come from the germline V gene. This CDR3 has 15 residues. Written as DNA, the CDR3 is TGTGCCAGCAGCGGAACGGACAGGGGCACAGATACGCAGTATTTT. Its translation: CASSGTDRGTDTQYF.

This clonotype was seen only a few times. CDR3 nucleotides: TGTGCCAGCAGTTGGGACAGGGATAATTCACCCCTCCACTTT. Translating it yields CASSWDRDNSPLHF. V usage is TRBV28 and J usage is TRBJ1-6, with 9 bases lining up with TRBD1. The CDR3 extends over 14 amino acids. J was trimmed by 5 bases and V by 4 bases; bases with no gene match: 0. CDR1 is MDHEN, CDR2 SYDVKM, per germline.

The chain combines TRBV5-1 with TRBJ2-1; TRBD2 matches at 8 bases. This CDR3 has 16 amino acids. CDR1 SGHRS and CDR2 YFSETQ come from the germline V gene. V dropped 0 bases and J dropped 0; count of bases not matched to a gene: 2. The CDR3 bases are TGCGCCAGCAGCTTGGACAGCGGGAGCTCCTACAATGAGCAGTTCTTC. Protein product: CASSLDSGSSYNEQFF.

This clonotype was observed at least ten times. This rearrangement joins TRBV5-1 to TRBJ2-7; 10 nucleotides agree with TRBD1. The CDR3 is 15 amino acids. Germline-derived CDR1 and CDR2 are SGHRS and YFSETQ. V was pared by 4 bases and J by 2 bases, with 6 bases of the junction left unmatched. CDR3 coding DNA: TGCGCCAGCAGCAACGACGGACAGGGGGCCTACGAGCAGTACTTC. Residues: CASSNDGQGAYEQYF.

This clonotype was detected a few times. The chain combines TRBV27 with TRBJ1-1; maybe TRBD1 (5 bases). Trimming cost V 5 bases and J 0 bases, with 13 bases left between them. This CDR3 spans 15 amino acids. Looked up from germline, CDR1 is MNHEY and CDR2 is SMNVEV (reference sequence). CDR3 bases: TGTGCCAGCAGTAGGTACAGGAACATGAACACTGAAGCTTTCTTT. Residues: CASSRYRNMNTEAFF.

This chain links TRBV20-1 with TRBJ2-7; TRBD2 is a possible D gene (5 bases). The length of the CDR3 is 16 residues. CDR1 DFQATT and CDR2 SNEGSKA come from the germline V gene (reference sequence). Deletions cut 0 bases from V and 4 bases from J, with 19 bases between. As DNA, the CDR3 is TGCAGTGCTAGAGAAAGAAGAGCGGCTCCGACGTACGAGCAGTACTTC. Translation: CSARERRAAPTYEQYF.

In this sample, this clonotype turned up many times. The gene calls are TRBV5-1 and TRBJ2-5; D may be TRBD2 (6 bases). CDR3 length equals 14 residues. Germline V gene data show CDR1 as SGHRS and CDR2 as YFSETQ. The V and J ends lost 0 bases and 9 bases respectively, with 15 bases between them. The CDR3 nucleotides read TGCGCCAGCAGCTTGGGACCTCACGGGGAGGCCCAGTACTTC. Translating it yields CASSLGPHGEAQYF.

This clonotype was seen a few times. The chain has TRBV18 and TRBJ2-2, with D possibly TRBD1 on 6 matching bases. The CDR3 extends over 15 amino acids. Germline lookup yields CDR1 KGHSH and CDR2 LQKENI. The V end lost 3 bases, the J end lost 7 bases, and 15 bases lay between the germline ends. The CDR3, as DNA: TGTGCCAGCTCACCGTCGGTGCAGGGGCACGGGGAGCTGTTTTTT. This encodes CASSPSVQGHGELFF.

This clonotype turned up a few times. The V gene is TRBV3-1, the J gene TRBJ1-1; D uncertain. Trimming took 4 bases from V and 6 from J, leaving 12 bases between them. The CDR3 has 13 amino acids. CDR1 and CDR2 (germline): LGHDT, YNNKEL (reference sequence). CDR3 amino acids: CASSPRQIPEAFF. In nucleotides, the CDR3 is TGTGCCAGCAGCCCTAGACAAATCCCTGAAGCTTTCTTT.

This clonotype was observed a handful of times. This chain links TRBV12-3 or TRBV12-4 with TRBJ2-7; D ambiguous. The CDR3 extends over 13 amino acids. V lost 0 bases and J 2 bases, leaving 5 bases between the germline ends. CDR3 protein: CASSLALAYEQYF. The CDR3 coding sequence is TGTGCCAGCAGTTTAGCACTTGCCTACGAGCAGTACTTC.

This clonotype was seen repeatedly, ten times or more. This sequence joins TRBV20-1 and TRBJ1-5; D is ambiguous. This CDR3 contains 13 residues. V lost 4 bases to trimming and J lost 5 bases, with 12 bases between them. CDR1 DFQATT and CDR2 SNEGSKA come from the germline V gene (reference sequence). This CDR3 is CSANIQADQPQHF. In DNA, the CDR3 is TGCAGTGCTAATATCCAAGCCGATCAGCCCCAGCATTTT.

The chain combines TRBV27 with TRBJ2-1, with 8 bases matching TRBD1. This CDR3 has 13 amino acids. Germline V gene sequence: CDR1 MNHEY, CDR2 SMNVEV (reference sequence). After removal of 6 bases from V and 8 bases from J, the junction contained 6 bases not matched to a gene. CDR3 amino acids: CASRTDRGHEQFF. The CDR3 DNA follows: TGTGCCAGCAGAACTGACAGGGGCCATGAGCAGTTCTTC.

The V and J genes are TRBV20-1 and TRBJ1-1; weak D call: TRBD1 (5 bases). Germline CDR1 reads DFQATT; CDR2 reads SNEGSKA (reference sequence). Trimming took off 6 bases at V and 0 bases at J, with 11 bases between the two ends. The CDR3 has 13 amino acids. The DNA of the CDR3 is TGCAGTGCAAAGTCCAGGGTGAACACTGAAGCTTTCTTT. This codes for CSAKSRVNTEAFF.

Notes on this clonotype: Its ends do not fully match the called genes, so a read error is possible. The chain combines TRBV7-7 with TRBJ2-1, with TRBD2 matching over 10 bases. Germline CDR1 and CDR2: SSHAT and FNYEAQ (reference sequence). The CDR3 is 15 residues long. Here the CDR3 DNA reads TGTGCTAGCAGCTTAGACAGCGGGGGGGCCAATGAGCAGTTCTTC. Amino acids: CASSLDSGGANEQFF.

The chain links TRBV20-1 to TRBJ2-1; 8 bases match TRBD2. The junction had 9 bases not matched to a gene; V was cut back by 1 base and J by 7 bases. CDR1 is DFQATT, CDR2 SNEGSKA, per germline (reference sequence). The CDR3 runs to 15 residues. The CDR3 spells CSARGVAGGRNEQFF. The DNA of the CDR3 is TGCAGTGCTAGAGGGGTCGCGGGCGGGAGGAATGAGCAGTTCTTC.

This clonotype was counted only a few times. The chain uses TRBV29-1 and TRBJ2-4; D might be TRBD1 or TRBD2, each matching 5 bases. V shed 2 bases and J shed 6 bases, with 11 bases lying between them. CDR1 and CDR2 (germline): SQVTM, ANQGSEA. This CDR3 is 13 amino acids long. CDR3 coding DNA: TGCAGCGTTGAATCCAGGGCGGGAAACATTCAGTACTTC. As protein: CSVESRAGNIQYF.

This chain uses TRBV5-6 with TRBJ2-4; D gene uncertain. The germline V and J ends were trimmed by 0 bases and 0 bases, with 10 bases remaining between them. This CDR3 comprises 16 residues. CDR1 is SGHDT, CDR2 YYEEEE, per germline. The CDR3 nucleotides are TGTGCCAGCAGCTTGGTCTCAAGGGTAGCCAAAAACATTCAGTACTTC. Translating it yields CASSLVSRVAKNIQYF.

In this sample, this clonotype turned up a few times. V gene TRBV9 combines with J gene TRBJ2-5, with 10 bases matching TRBD1. Germline V gene lookup returns CDR1 SGDLS and CDR2 YYNGEE. The CDR3 has 17 amino acids. J lost 0 bases, V lost 0 bases, and 5 bases had no gene match. The CDR3 here is CASSVGGTGDYQETQYF. The CDR3 DNA reads TGTGCCAGCAGCGTAGGCGGGACAGGGGATTACCAAGAGACCCAGTACTTC.

This chain uses TRBV20-1 with TRBJ1-2; D call uncertain. Per germline, CDR1 DFQATT and CDR2 SNEGSKA (reference sequence). The CDR3 covers 12 residues. V lost 6 bases and J lost 1, with 9 bases in between. The CDR3 DNA follows: TGCAGTGCCCGGGCCCATAACTATGGCTACACCTTC. Translation gives CSARAHNYGYTF.

This clonotype appeared a few times. V is TRBV2 and J is TRBJ2-3; D not resolved. V lost 7 bases to trimming and J lost 2 bases, with 7 bases between them. This CDR3 spans 12 amino acids. The germline V gene has CDR1 SNHLY and CDR2 FYNNEI. The CDR3 DNA reads as TGTGCCAGCACCCTAGACACAGATACGCAGTATTTT. Translating gives CASTLDTDTQYF.